This T cell receptor (beta chain) came from a study of shared clonotypes between healthy human individuals. Several immunoSEQ plates held equal portions of the genomic DNA taken from each subset. The sequencing of unsorted PBMC DNA took place on ten immunoSEQ deep assay plates. Assay: immunoSEQ multiplex PCR; the TCRdb copy retains only in-frame clones and omits some. The sample comprises about 510,000 clones, 79% of which are singletons, and 10% to 15% rests with the top ten. With regard to this clone: Its matching antigen is unknown.

All of the donors resided in Nashville, Tennessee, and each was a Caucasian adult. Study-level results: Only blood was sampled; tissue repertoires likely differ.

The sequenced sample consisted of PBMCs. This clonotype was sampled from a middle-aged woman in good health. Some clones in this sample may be carry-over from other donors' samples.

CDR3 sequence reads: CASSDITGDQPQHF. Written as DNA, the CDR3 is TGTGCCAGCAGTGACATAACAGGGGACCAGCCCCAGCATTTT. The chain is built from TRBV25-1 and TRBJ1-5, with 7 nucleotides matching TRBD1. With 3 bases clipped from V and 7 bases from J, the junction kept 6 bases outside the gene matches. Germline values: CDR1 MGHDK, CDR2 SYGVNS. CDR3 length equals 14 residues.